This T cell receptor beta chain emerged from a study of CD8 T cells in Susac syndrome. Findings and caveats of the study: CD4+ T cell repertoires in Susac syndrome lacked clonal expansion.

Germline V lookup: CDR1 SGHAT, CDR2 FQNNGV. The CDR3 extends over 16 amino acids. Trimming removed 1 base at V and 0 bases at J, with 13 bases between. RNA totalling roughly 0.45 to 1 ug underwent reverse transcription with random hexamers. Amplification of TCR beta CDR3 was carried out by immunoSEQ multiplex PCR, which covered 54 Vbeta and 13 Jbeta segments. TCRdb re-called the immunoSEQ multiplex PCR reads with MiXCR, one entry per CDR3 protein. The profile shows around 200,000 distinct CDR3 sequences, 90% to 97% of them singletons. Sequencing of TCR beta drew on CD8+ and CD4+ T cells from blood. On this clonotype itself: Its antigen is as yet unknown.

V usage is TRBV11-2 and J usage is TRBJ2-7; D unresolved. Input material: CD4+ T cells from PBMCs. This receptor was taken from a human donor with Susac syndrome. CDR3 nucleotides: TGTGCCAGCAGCTTAGTGGTCCAGACCAGCTCCTACGAGCAGTACTTC. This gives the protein CASSLVVQTSSYEQYF. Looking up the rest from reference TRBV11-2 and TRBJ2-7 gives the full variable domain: EAGVAQSPRYKIIEKRQSVAFWCNPISGHATLYWYQQILGQGPKLLIQFQNNGVVDDSQLPKDRFSAERLKGVDSTLKIQPAKLEDSAVYLCASSLVVQTSSYEQYFGPGTRLTVT.